Below, 8 T cell receptor beta chains from the same sample are listed, as sequenced in a study of blood T cell repertoires in COVID-19. Sequencing used immunoSEQ multiplex PCR; TCRdb keeps in-frame clones, though not all of them. The repertoire holds 180,000 or so clones, with roughly three quarters as singletons. Sequences were obtained from peripheral blood. The receptors come from a woman between 50 and 59 years old with active or convalescent COVID-19.

In DNA form, the CDR3 reads TGTGCCAGCAGCTCAAACAGGGGCTACGAGCAGTACTTC. It translates to CASSSNRGYEQYF. This chain links TRBV5-6 with TRBJ2-7, with 7 bases aligning to TRBD1. Germline V lookup: CDR1 SGHDT, CDR2 YYEEEE. After removal of 3 bases from V and 3 bases from J, the junction contained 3 bases not matched to a gene. The CDR3 totals 13 residues. The full variable domain, completed using reference TRBV5-6 and TRBJ2-7, is DAGVTQSPTHLIKTRGQQVTLRCSPKSGHDTVSWYQQALGQGPQFIFQYYEEEERQRGNFPDRFSGHQFPNYSSELNVNALLLGDSALYLCASSSNRGYEQYFGPGTRLTVT.

V gene TRBV4-3 combines with J gene TRBJ1-1; D is unresolved. Germline CDR1 and CDR2: LGHNA and YSLEER. This CDR3 spans 14 amino acids. V was trimmed by 0 bases and J by 0 bases, leaving 5 bases between them. The CDR3 DNA reads TGCGCCAGCAGCCAAGATCCCGTGAACACTGAAGCTTTCTTT. Protein sequence: CASSQDPVNTEAFF.

This sequence joins TRBV3-1 (or the pseudogene TRBV3-2) and TRBJ2-7, with 8 bases matching TRBD1. This CDR3 region has 11 residues. Germline values: CDR1 LGHDT, CDR2 YNNKEL (reference sequence). V shed 6 bases and J 9 bases; nucleotides not matched to a gene: 4. In nucleotides, the CDR3 is TGTGCCAGCAGTGGTGGGACAGGGCAGTACTTC. Its protein is CASSGGTGQYF.

The chain couples TRBV27 to TRBJ1-2, with TRBD1 matching over 8 bases. Germline lookup yields CDR1 MNHEY and CDR2 SMNVEV (reference sequence). J gave up 4 bases and V 6 bases, and 4 bases lay outside the gene matches. This CDR3 has 13 residues. DNA for the CDR3: TGTGCCAGCAGGAGACAGGGGACCTATGGCTACACCTTC. Its protein product is CASRRQGTYGYTF.

V and J are TRBV7-8 and TRBJ1-6, with 8 bases aligning to TRBD1. The CDR3 loop spans 16 amino acids. The germline V gene has CDR1 SGHVS and CDR2 FQNEAQ. J gave up 10 bases and V 5 bases, and 13 bases lay outside the gene matches. The CDR3 DNA is TGTGCCAGCAGCAGAAACCTGGGACAGGTTGGGTCACCCCTCCACTTT. It translates to CASSRNLGQVGSPLHF.

This sequence joins TRBV30 and TRBJ2-1; 10 nucleotides align to TRBD2. The V and J ends lost 1 base and 10 bases, in that order; junction bases with no gene match: 10. This CDR3 is built from 15 residues. Germline values: CDR1 GTSNPN, CDR2 SVGIG (reference sequence). The CDR3 DNA follows: TGTGCCTGGAGTGAAAAGCTAGCGGGGGCGAGAGAGCAGTTCTTC. Encoded protein: CAWSEKLAGAREQFF.

DNA of the CDR3: TGCGCCAGCAGACGAGGGGGCGGCACTGAAGCTTTCTTT. Its translation is CASRRGGGTEAFF. The chain combines TRBV4-3 with TRBJ1-1, with 7 bases identical to TRBD1. V dropped 6 bases and J dropped 4; count of bases not matched to a gene: 5. The germline CDR1 and CDR2 sequences are LGHNA and YSLEER. The CDR3 has 13 amino acids.

This sequence joins TRBV19 and TRBJ1-1, with 9 bases identical to TRBD1. There are 16 residues in the CDR3. Germline CDR1 reads LNHDA; CDR2 reads SQIVND (reference sequence). Unmatched junction bases numbered 10, after V lost 4 bases and J lost 4 bases. The CDR3 DNA sequence: TGTGCCAGTAGTAAGAGGCCCGGGACAGGGACCACTGAAGCTTTCTTT. Its translation is CASSKRPGTGTTEAFF.